This passage covers 18 T cell receptor beta chains from one sample sequenced in a study of blood T cell repertoires in COVID-19. Libraries were prepared by immunoSEQ multiplex PCR; TCRdb keeps only in-frame clonotypes and omits some of them. The table includes about 87,000 clones, over 70% detected once. Sequencing was carried out using peripheral blood. These receptors were obtained from a woman in her forties or fifties with acute or convalescent COVID-19.

The chain couples TRBV29-1 to TRBJ2-5; TRBD2 agrees at 7 bases. CDR1 SQVTM and CDR2 ANQGSEA come from the germline V gene. The CDR3 runs 12 residues. V was pared by 5 bases and J by 3 bases, with 3 bases of the junction left unmatched. The CDR3 DNA reads as TGCAGCGTTTGGGAGGGGAAAGAGACCCAGTACTTC. Protein product: CSVWEGKETQYF.

This clone was seen once. The rearrangement links TRBV10-3 to TRBJ1-3; 8 positions agree with TRBD1. The CDR3 has 16 amino acids. V shed 6 bases and J 3 bases; nucleotides not matched to a gene: 10. Germline V lookup: CDR1 ENHRY, CDR2 SYGVKD. This CDR3 reads CAIRGVAGGIGNTIYF. The DNA for the CDR3 is TGTGCCATCAGAGGGGTTGCAGGGGGCATTGGAAACACCATATATTTT.

The chain joins TRBV7-8 to TRBJ2-1; 13 bases map to TRBD2. This CDR3 is built from 15 residues. V lost 2 bases and J lost 9; bases outside the gene matches: 4. The germline V gene encodes CDR1 SGHVS and CDR2 FQNEAQ. CDR3 sequence reads: CASSLRTSGSGEQFF. The CDR3 DNA follows: TGTGCCAGCAGCTTACGGACTAGCGGGAGTGGTGAGCAGTTCTTC.

The chain employs TRBV2 and TRBJ2-3, with D hard to call. The CDR3 sequence is 14 residues long. Per germline, CDR1 SNHLY and CDR2 FYNNEI. Trimming pared 2 bases from V and 1 base from J, leaving 7 bases between. CDR3 DNA: TGTGCCAGCAGTGAAATACGGGGCACAGATACGCAGTATTTT. Translating it yields CASSEIRGTDTQYF.

The chain uses TRBV6-5 and TRBJ1-1; D might be TRBD1 (6 bases). The CDR3 extends over 14 amino acids. CDR1 is MNHEY and CDR2 is SVGAGI in the germline V gene. V lost 5 bases and J lost 8, with 18 bases in between. The chain's CDR3 is CASSPRQALREAFF. In nucleotides, the CDR3 is TGTGCCAGCAGTCCTCGACAGGCCCTAAGGGAAGCTTTCTTT.

V is TRBV2 and J is TRBJ2-7; 7 nucleotides agree with TRBD2. Germline V CDR1 and CDR2: SNHLY, FYNNEI. J lost 0 bases, V lost 4 bases, and 6 bases had no gene match. The CDR3 extends over 15 amino acids. CDR3 protein: CASSGFSGPSYEQYF. CDR3 DNA: TGTGCCAGCAGTGGGTTTAGCGGGCCCTCCTACGAGCAGTACTTC.

This chain uses TRBV6-6 with TRBJ2-6, with a possible D match to TRBD2 (6 bases). Germline values: CDR1 MNHNY, CDR2 SVGAGI (reference sequence). The CDR3 totals 16 residues. Trimming shortened V by 2 bases and J by 2 bases, and 10 bases separated the two germline ends. The CDR3 here is CASSYIRGTGANVLTF. The DNA for the CDR3 is TGTGCCAGCAGTTACATTCGGGGGACTGGGGCCAACGTCCTGACTTTC.

This clone was counted once. The CDR3 protein is CASSDDRFLSGNTIYF. The CDR3 region has the DNA TGTGCCAGCAGTGATGACAGGTTTCTCTCTGGAAACACCATATATTTT. The chain couples TRBV25-1 to TRBJ1-3; possible D gene TRBD1, 6 bases. The CDR3 is 16 residues long. V lost 3 bases to trimming and J lost 0 bases, with 12 bases between them. The germline CDR1 and CDR2 sequences are MGHDK and SYGVNS.

The chain has TRBV6-2 or TRBV6-3 and TRBJ2-5, with 9 positions matching TRBD1. The CDR3 spans 14 residues. The trim removed 6 bases at V and 5 bases at J, leaving 7 bases unmatched. CDR1 and CDR2 (germline): MNHEY, SVGEGT. CDR3 bases: TGTGCCAGCAGCCCACAGGGGGCACGGGAGACCCAGTACTTC. It translates to CASSPQGARETQYF.

The chain joins TRBV19 to TRBJ1-5; perhaps TRBD1 as D (5 bases). V was cut by 11 bases and J by 6 bases, with 20 bases left in between. There are 14 residues in the CDR3. Germline assignment: CDR1 LNHDA and CDR2 SQIVND (reference sequence). This CDR3 reads CASGGVIRSQPQHF. CDR3 nucleotide sequence: TGTGCCTCCGGAGGGGTTATTCGGAGTCAGCCCCAGCATTTT.

CDR3 DNA sequence: TGTGCCAGCAGCCTGGGACAGGGGTTTTCCTACGAGCAGTACTTC. It encodes CASSLGQGFSYEQYF. The chain combines TRBV6-6 with TRBJ2-7; 10 bases match TRBD1. The CDR3 is 15 residues long. The V gene's germline CDR1 is MNHNY and CDR2 SVGAGI (reference sequence). J gave up 1 base and V 6 bases, and 6 bases lay outside the gene matches.

The rearrangement links TRBV28 to TRBJ1-5; TRBD1 aligns across 7 bases. This CDR3 has 16 amino acids. The J segment lost 4 bases and the V segment lost 3 bases, leaving 9 bases of the junction unmatched. The V gene's germline CDR1 is MDHEN and CDR2 SYDVKM. This chain's CDR3 is CASSFEGAPTNQPQHF. In DNA form, the CDR3 reads TGTGCCAGCAGTTTTGAGGGGGCGCCTACTAATCAGCCCCAGCATTTT. Drawing the rest from reference TRBV28 and TRBJ1-5, the complete variable domain is DVKVTQSSRYLVKRTGEKVFLECVQDMDHENMFWYRQDPGLGLRLIYFSYDVKMKEKGDIPEGYSVSREKKERFSLILESASTNQTSMYLCASSFEGAPTNQPQHFGDGTRLSIL.

This rearrangement joins TRBV29-1 to TRBJ1-4, with TRBD1 as a possible D gene (5 bases). Trimming removed 3 bases at V and 4 bases at J, with 9 bases between. Germline CDR1 is SQVTM and CDR2 is ANQGSEA. CDR3 size: 13 residues. CDR3 bases: TGCAGCGTTGACACAGGAGTTAATGAAAAACTGTTTTTT. Translated: CSVDTGVNEKLFF.

The table lists this clone with a few counts. The chain carries TRBV4-1 and TRBJ1-5; no firm D call. The CDR3 is 14 amino acids. V was clipped by 0 bases and J by 5 bases, with 8 bases between them. The germline V gene encodes CDR1 MGHRA and CDR2 YSYEKL. The CDR3 loop is CASSQDRVDQPQHF. In DNA, the CDR3 is TGCGCCAGCAGCCAAGATAGAGTAGATCAGCCCCAGCATTTT.

In its sample, this clone was seen once. The rearrangement links TRBV5-1 to TRBJ2-7; maybe TRBD2 (6 bases). Deletions cut 3 bases from V and 6 bases from J, with 19 bases between. Germline CDR1 reads SGHRS; CDR2 reads YFSETQ. This CDR3 is 15 amino acids long. CDR3 loop: CASSWAQTSLLEQYF. In DNA form, the CDR3 reads TGCGCCAGCAGCTGGGCCCAGACTAGTCTCCTCGAGCAGTACTTC.

The rearrangement joins TRBV4-3 to TRBJ2-7; D possibly corresponds to TRBD1 (6 bases). The ends were cut back, 0 bases at V and 0 bases at J, with 9 bases in the middle. CDR3 size: 15 residues. Per germline, CDR1 LGHNA and CDR2 YSLEER. This CDR3 is CASSQERGSSYEQYF. CDR3 nucleotides: TGCGCCAGCAGCCAAGAGAGGGGGAGCTCCTACGAGCAGTACTTC.

The chain couples TRBV18 to TRBJ2-7; D perhaps matches TRBD1 (5 bases). CDR1 is KGHSH, CDR2 LQKENI, per germline. Trimming left V 3 bases short and J 0 bases short, with 9 bases between. The CDR3 runs 14 residues. CDR3 loop: CASSPPDSSYEQYF. CDR3 in DNA: TGTGCCAGCTCACCCCCCGACAGCTCCTACGAGCAGTACTTC.

The chain couples TRBV4-3 to TRBJ1-2; D might be TRBD1 (6 bases). This CDR3 spans 14 amino acids. Germline V gene data show CDR1 as LGHNA and CDR2 as YSLEER. Trimming pared 5 bases from V and 9 bases from J, leaving 19 bases between. This CDR3 is CASSSTGWGGRYTF. CDR3 DNA: TGCGCCAGCAGCTCTACAGGGTGGGGTGGGCGCTACACCTTC.